This TCR beta chain was found in a study of blood T cell repertoires in COVID-19. Background on the study: Sites across the United States, Italy and Spain contributed samples from acute and convalescent COVID-19. Sample material is recorded as cDNA or gDNA derived from T cells, B-cell-depleted T cells, or PBMCs.

In the authors' workflow: Nucleated cell number was recorded as an estimate derived from reference gene primer amplification. TCRdb's copy holds only in-frame clones and misses some; the assay was immunoSEQ multiplex PCR. V, J and clone size are those of that table, while D and trimming were read from the DNA. The sample shows approximately 82,000 clones, approximately 82% of them seen only once. With V trimmed by 8 bases and J by 3 bases, 14 bases remained unmatched. The CDR3 runs 16 residues. The germline V gene encodes CDR1 SEHNR and CDR2 FQNEAQ (reference sequence). The chain couples TRBV7-9 to TRBJ2-7; 9 bases match TRBD1. This receptor was identified in a woman in her seventies with acute or convalescent COVID-19. The sample was peripheral blood. The CDR3 sequence is CASDDSSGTGIYEQYF. The CDR3 DNA sequence: TGTGCCAGCGACGATAGCTCCGGGACAGGGATCTACGAGCAGTACTTC.